The source of this T cell receptor beta chain is a study of identifying expanded T cells in peripheral blood. Study-level results: Clone count variance between two-week samples rose with total template count.

The assay was immunoSEQ multiplex PCR, and TCRdb's table has in-frame clones only and misses some. There are roughly 100,000 clones in the sample; approximately 91% occur only once, and around 4% lies in the top ten. Trimming shortened V by 5 bases and J by 1 base, and 12 bases separated the two germline ends. The CDR3 contains 16 residues. The germline V gene encodes CDR1 MDHEN and CDR2 SYDVKM. Turning to this clone: Antigen unknown.

The receptor's source is a person aged 18-70 years in good health. Sequencing used blood. The rearrangement joins TRBV28 to TRBJ2-6; D perhaps matches TRBD1 (6 bases). The CDR3 is CASSHHQGSGANVLTF. In nucleotides, the CDR3 is TGTGCCAGCAGTCATCACCAGGGGTCTGGGGCCAACGTCCTGACTTTC.